Described below is a single T cell receptor beta chain sequence and its context. Its target is unknown. The CDR3 extends over 16 amino acids. These data are taken from a study of monozygotic twins with inflammatory bowel disease. Whole-study findings and limits: None of the different T cell subtypes could be distinguished from one another. The study supported no single strong signal or clonotype linked to IBD.

Template switching introduced UMIs that contain a 6-nucleotide sample barcode. Two nested PCRs, of 16 and 9 cycles, processed TCRalpha and TCRbeta cDNA. For each CDR3 protein, TCRdb gives one entry from its re-call of the 5' RACE reads, without DNA. This specimen shows hundreds of thousands of distinct CDR3 sequences; the ten leading clones hold 2.4%. The gene calls are TRBV12-3 or TRBV12-4 and TRBJ1-1; TCRdb's assignment of TRBD1 cannot be checked, as there is no DNA. This receptor was identified in a human donor with ulcerative colitis or Crohn's disease, or a healthy co-twin of an affected twin (not recorded which). The sequencing sample was made of blood. CDR3 sequence: CASSFLGTGENTEAFF.